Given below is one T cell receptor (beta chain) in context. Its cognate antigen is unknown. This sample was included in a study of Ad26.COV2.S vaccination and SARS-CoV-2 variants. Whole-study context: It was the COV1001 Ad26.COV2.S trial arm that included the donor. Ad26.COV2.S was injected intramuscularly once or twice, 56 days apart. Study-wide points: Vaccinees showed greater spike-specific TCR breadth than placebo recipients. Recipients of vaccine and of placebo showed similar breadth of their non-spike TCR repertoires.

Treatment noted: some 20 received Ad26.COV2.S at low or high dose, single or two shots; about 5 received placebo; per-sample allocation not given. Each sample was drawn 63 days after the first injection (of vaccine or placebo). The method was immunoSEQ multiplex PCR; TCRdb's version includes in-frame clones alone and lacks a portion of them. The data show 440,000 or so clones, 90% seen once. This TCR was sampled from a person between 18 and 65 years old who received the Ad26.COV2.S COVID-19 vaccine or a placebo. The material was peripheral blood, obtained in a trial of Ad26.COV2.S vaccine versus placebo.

CDR3: CASSIQLVEETQYF. DNA for the CDR3: TGTGCCAGTAGTATTCAACTAGTTGAAGAGACCCAGTACTTC. The gene calls are TRBV19 and TRBJ2-5; D is perhaps TRBD2 (5 bases). This CDR3 contains 14 residues. V was pared by 3 bases and J by 3 bases, with 11 bases between. Looked up from germline, CDR1 is LNHDA and CDR2 is SQIVND (reference sequence).